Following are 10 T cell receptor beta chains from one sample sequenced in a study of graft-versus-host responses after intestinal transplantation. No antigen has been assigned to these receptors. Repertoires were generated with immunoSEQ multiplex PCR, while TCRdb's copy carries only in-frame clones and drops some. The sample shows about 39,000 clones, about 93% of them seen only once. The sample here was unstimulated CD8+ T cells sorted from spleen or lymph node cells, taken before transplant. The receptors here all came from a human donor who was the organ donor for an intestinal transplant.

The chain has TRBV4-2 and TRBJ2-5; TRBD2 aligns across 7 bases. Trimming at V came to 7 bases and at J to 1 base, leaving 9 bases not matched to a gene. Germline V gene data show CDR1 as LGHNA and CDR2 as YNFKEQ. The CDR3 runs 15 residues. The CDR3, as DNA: TGTGCCAGCAAAGACCCTGCGGGAGTCCAAGAGACCCAGTACTTC. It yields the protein CASKDPAGVQETQYF.

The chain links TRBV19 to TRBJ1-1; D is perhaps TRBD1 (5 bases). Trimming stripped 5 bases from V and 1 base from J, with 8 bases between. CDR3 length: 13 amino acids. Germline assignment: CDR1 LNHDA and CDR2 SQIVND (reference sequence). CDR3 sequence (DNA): TGTGCCAGTAGTTTAGGGGCGAACACTGAAGCTTTCTTT. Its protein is CASSLGANTEAFF.

The CDR3 DNA reads TGTGCCATCAGTGAGTCGCAGCGGGAGACGAGCTCCTACAATGAGCAGTTCTTC. Its translation is CAISESQRETSSYNEQFF. This rearrangement joins TRBV10-3 to TRBJ2-1; 8 bases map to TRBD2. The trim removed 0 bases at V and 0 bases at J, leaving 7 bases unmatched. The CDR3 extends over 18 amino acids. Germline V lookup: CDR1 ENHRY, CDR2 SYGVKD.

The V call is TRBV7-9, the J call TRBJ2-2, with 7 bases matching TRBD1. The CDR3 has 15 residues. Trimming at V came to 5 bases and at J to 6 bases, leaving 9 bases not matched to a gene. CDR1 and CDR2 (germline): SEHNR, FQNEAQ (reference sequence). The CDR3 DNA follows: TGTGCCAGCAGCGAGAGCAGACAGGGCCCCGGGGAGCTGTTTTTT. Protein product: CASSESRQGPGELFF.

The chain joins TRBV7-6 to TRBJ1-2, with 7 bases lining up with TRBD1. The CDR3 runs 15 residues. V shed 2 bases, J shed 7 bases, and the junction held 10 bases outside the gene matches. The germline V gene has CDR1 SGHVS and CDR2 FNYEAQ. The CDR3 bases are TGTGCCAGCAGCTTATACCCGACCAGGGGGGCTGGCTACACCTTC. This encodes CASSLYPTRGAGYTF. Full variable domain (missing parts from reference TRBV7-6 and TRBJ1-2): GAGVSQSPRYKVTKRGQDVALRCDPISGHVSLYWYRQALGQGPEFLTYFNYEAQQDKSGLPNDRFSAERPEGSISTLTIQRTEQRDSAMYRCASSLYPTRGAGYTFGSGTRLTVV.

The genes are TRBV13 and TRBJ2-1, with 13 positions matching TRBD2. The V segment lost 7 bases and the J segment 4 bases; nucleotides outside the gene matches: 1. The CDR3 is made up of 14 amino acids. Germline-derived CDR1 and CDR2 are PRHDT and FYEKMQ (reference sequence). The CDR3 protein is CASKTSGRYNEQFF. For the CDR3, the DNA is TGTGCCAGCAAGACTAGCGGGAGGTACAATGAGCAGTTCTTC.

For the CDR3, the DNA is TGCGCCAGCAGCTTGGGGACAGACTCCCCATATGGCTACACCTTC. Its protein product is CASSLGTDSPYGYTF. The chain is built from TRBV5-1 and TRBJ1-2, with D possibly TRBD1 on 6 matching bases. The germline V and J ends were trimmed by 0 bases and 5 bases, with 14 bases remaining between them. The CDR3 totals 15 residues. CDR1 is SGHRS and CDR2 is YFSETQ in the germline V gene. Full variable domain (missing parts from reference TRBV5-1 and TRBJ1-2): KAGVTQTPRYLIKTRGQQVTLSCSPISGHRSVSWYQQTPGQGLQFLFEYFSETQRNKGNFPGRFSGRQFSNSRSEMNVSTLELGDSALYLCASSLGTDSPYGYTFGSGTRLTVV.

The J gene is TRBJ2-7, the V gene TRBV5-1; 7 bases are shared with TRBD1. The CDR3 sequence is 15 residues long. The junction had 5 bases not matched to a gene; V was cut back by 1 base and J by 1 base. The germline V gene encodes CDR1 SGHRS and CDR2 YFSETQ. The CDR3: CASSLWDSFSYEQYF. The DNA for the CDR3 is TGCGCCAGCAGCTTGTGGGACAGCTTTTCCTACGAGCAGTACTTC.

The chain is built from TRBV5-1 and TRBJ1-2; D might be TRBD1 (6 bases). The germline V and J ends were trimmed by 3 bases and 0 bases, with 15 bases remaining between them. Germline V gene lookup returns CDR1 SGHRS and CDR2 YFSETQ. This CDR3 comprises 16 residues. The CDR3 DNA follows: TGCGCCAGCAGCTCGCACCCGGGACACTCTAACTATGGCTACACCTTC. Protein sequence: CASSSHPGHSNYGYTF.

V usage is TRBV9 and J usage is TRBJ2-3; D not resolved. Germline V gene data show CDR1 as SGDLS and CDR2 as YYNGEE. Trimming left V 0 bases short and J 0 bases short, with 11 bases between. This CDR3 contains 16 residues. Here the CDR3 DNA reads TGTGCCAGCAGCGTAGCCGGAAGCCCTAGCACAGATACGCAGTATTTT. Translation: CASSVAGSPSTDTQYF. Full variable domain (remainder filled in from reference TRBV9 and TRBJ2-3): DSGVTQTPKHLITATGQRVTLRCSPRSGDLSVYWYQQSLDQGLQFLIQYYNGEERAKGNILERFSAQQFPDLHSELNLSSLELGDSALYFCASSVAGSPSTDTQYFGPGTRLTVL.